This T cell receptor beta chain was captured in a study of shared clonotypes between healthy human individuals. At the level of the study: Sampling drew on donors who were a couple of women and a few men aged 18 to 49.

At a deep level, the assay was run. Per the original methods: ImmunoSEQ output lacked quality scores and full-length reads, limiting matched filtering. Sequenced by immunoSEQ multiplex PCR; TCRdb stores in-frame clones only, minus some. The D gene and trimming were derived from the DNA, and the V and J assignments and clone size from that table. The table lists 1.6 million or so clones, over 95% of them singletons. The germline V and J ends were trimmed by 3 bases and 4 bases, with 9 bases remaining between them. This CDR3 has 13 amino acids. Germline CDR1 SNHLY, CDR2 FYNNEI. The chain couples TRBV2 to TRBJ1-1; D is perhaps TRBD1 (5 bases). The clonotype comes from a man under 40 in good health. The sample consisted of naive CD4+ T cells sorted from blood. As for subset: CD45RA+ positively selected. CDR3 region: CASSDSRGTEAFF. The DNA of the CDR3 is TGTGCCAGCAGTGATAGTAGGGGCACTGAAGCTTTCTTT.